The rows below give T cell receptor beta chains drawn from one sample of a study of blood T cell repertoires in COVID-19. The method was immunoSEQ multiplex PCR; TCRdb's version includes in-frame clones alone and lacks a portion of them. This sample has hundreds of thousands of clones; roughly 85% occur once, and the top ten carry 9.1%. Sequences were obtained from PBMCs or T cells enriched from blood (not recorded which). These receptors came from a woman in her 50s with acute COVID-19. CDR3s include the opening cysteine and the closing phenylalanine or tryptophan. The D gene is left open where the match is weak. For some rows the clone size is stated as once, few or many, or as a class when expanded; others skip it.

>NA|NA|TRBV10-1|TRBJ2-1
CASSVGYNEQFF
TGCGCCAGCAGTGTCGGTTACAATGAGCAGTTCTTC
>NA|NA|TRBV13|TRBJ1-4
CASRPSWGVATNEKLFF
TGTGCCAGCAGACCCTCATGGGGAGTAGCAACTAATGAAAAACTGTTTTTT
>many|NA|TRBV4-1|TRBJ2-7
CASSQVRVGTYEQYF
TGCGCCAGCAGCCAAGTGAGGGTAGGGACCTACGAGCAGTACTTC
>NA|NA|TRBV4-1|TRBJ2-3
CASSQESGLSTDTQYF
TGCGCCAGCAGCCAAGAATCGGGACTTAGCACAGATACGCAGTATTTT
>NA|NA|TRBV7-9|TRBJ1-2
CASSPPERGYTF
TGTGCCAGCAGCCCCCCGGAGCGCGGCTACACCTTC
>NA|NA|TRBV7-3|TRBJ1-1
CASSPRSGTEAFF
TGTGCCAGCAGCCCCCGCAGCGGCACTGAAGCTTTCTTT
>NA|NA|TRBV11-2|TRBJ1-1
CASSSIGTEAFF
TGTGCCAGCAGCTCCATCGGCACTGAAGCTTTCTTT
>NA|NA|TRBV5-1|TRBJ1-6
CASSFSQDRNNSPLHF
TGCGCCAGCAGCTTTTCTCAGGACAGAAATAATTCACCCCTCCACTTT
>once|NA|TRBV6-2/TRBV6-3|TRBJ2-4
CASSGAPTENIQYF
TGTGCCAGCAGTGGCGCACCGACAGAAAACATTCAGTACTTC
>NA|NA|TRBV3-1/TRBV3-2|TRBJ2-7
CASSQAPGTVYEQYF
TGTGCCAGCAGCCAAGCCCCGGGTACCGTCTACGAGCAGTACTTC
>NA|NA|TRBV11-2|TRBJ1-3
CASSLGQVGGTTIYF
TGTGCCAGCAGCTTAGGGCAGGTCGGTGGAACCACCATATATTTT